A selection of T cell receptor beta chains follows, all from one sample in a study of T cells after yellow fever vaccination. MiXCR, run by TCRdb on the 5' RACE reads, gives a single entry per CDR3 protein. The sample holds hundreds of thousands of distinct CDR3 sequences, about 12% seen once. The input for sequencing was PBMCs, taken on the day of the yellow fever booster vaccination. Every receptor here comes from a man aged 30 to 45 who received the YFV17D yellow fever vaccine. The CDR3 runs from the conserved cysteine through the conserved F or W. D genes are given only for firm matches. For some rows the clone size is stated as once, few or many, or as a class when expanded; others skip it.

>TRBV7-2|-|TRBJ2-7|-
CASSWSLGGVVPEQYF
TGTGCCAGCAGCTGGAGTCTAGGGGGAGTAGTCCCCGAGCAGTACTTC
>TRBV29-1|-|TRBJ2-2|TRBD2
CSVAGSGEKQIGELFF
TGCAGCGTTGCGGGTAGCGGGGAAAAACAAATCGGGGAGCTGTTTTTT
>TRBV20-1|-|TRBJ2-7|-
CSATRDYEQYF
TGCAGTGCTACCCGGGACTACGAGCAGTACTTC
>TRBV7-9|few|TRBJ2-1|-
CASSPRYSGNNEQFF
TGTGCCAGCAGCCCCCGGTATAGCGGCAACAATGAGCAGTTCTTC
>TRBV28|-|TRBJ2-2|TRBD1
CASSTTGLTGELFF
TGTGCCAGCAGTACGACAGGGTTAACCGGGGAGCTGTTTTTT
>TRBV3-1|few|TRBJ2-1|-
CASSQVLGGNEQFF
TGTGCCAGCAGCCAAGTACTCGGCGGGAACGAGCAGTTCTTC
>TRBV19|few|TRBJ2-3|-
CASSLLAAPDTQYF
TGTGCCAGTAGTCTCCTAGCCGCGCCAGATACGCAGTATTTT
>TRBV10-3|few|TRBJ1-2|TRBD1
CAISGSRGGASYGYTF
TGTGCCATCAGTGGGAGCCGAGGGGGCGCCTCCTATGGCTACACCTTC
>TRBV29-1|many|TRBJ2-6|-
CSVAPPGGANVLTF
TGCAGCGTTGCGCCCCCTGGGGGGGCCAACGTCCTGACTTTC
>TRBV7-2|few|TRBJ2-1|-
CASSLHSPKYNEQFF
TGTGCCAGCAGCTTACATAGTCCCAAGTACAATGAGCAGTTCTTC
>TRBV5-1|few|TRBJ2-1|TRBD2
CASSSPAGGYITNEQFF
TGCGCCAGCAGCTCTCCAGCGGGAGGGTATATAACTAATGAGCAGTTCTTC
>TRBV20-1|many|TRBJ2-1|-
CSASPRTTAEQFF
TGCAGTGCTTCCCCCCGGACTACCGCTGAGCAGTTCTTC
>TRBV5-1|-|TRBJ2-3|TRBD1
CASSLNDRGDTQYF
TGCGCCAGCAGCTTGAATGACAGGGGAGATACGCAGTATTTT
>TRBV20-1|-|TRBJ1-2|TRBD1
CSARRTGSFYGYTF
TGCAGTGCTAGACGGACAGGCTCATTTTATGGCTACACCTTC
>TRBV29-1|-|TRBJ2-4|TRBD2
CSVEGRGELRNIQYF
TGCAGCGTTGAAGGACGGGGGGAGCTGAGAAACATTCAGTACTTC
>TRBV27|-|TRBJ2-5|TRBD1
CASSLGTGQKTQYF
TGTGCCAGCAGTCTCGGGACGGGACAGAAGACCCAGTACTTC
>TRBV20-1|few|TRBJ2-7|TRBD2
CSARDSGTSGMYEQYF
TGCAGTGCTAGAGATTCCGGGACTAGCGGGATGTACGAGCAGTACTTC
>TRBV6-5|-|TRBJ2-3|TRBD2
CASSYFPAGGTDTQYF
TGTGCCAGCAGTTATTTTCCAGCGGGGGGCACAGATACGCAGTATTTT
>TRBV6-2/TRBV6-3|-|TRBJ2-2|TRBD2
CASMSSGRFRPGELFF
TGTGCCAGCATGTCTAGCGGGAGATTCCGCCCCGGGGAGCTGTTTTTT
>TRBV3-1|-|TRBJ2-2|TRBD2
CASSPRGSNTGELFF
TGTGCCAGCAGCCCGCGGGGGTCGAACACCGGGGAGCTGTTTTTT
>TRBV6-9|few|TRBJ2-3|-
CASSYFMVGDTQYF
TGTGCCAGCAGTTATTTTATGGTGGGAGATACGCAGTATTTT
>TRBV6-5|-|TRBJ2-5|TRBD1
CASSWGQNQETQYF
TGTGCCAGCAGTTGGGGACAGAACCAAGAGACCCAGTACTTC
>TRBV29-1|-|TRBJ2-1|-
CSVIWSSYNEQFF
TGCAGCGTTATATGGAGCTCCTACAATGAGCAGTTCTTC
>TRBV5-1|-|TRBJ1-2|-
CASSPGHTVNYGYTF
TGCGCCAGCAGCCCTGGACACACAGTTAACTATGGCTACACCTTC
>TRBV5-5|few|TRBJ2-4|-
CASSLQQAPRGNIQYF
TGTGCCAGCAGCTTGCAACAGGCCCCCCGGGGAAACATTCAGTACTTC
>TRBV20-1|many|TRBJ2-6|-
CSARAWSGANVLTF
TGCAGTGCTAGGGCGTGGTCTGGGGCCAACGTCCTGACTTTC
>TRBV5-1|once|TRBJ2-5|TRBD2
CASSLGSGSAETQYF
TGCGCCAGCAGCTTGGGTAGCGGGAGCGCAGAGACCCAGTACTTC
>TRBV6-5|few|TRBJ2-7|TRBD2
CASSYWTSGNNGEQYF
TGTGCCAGCAGTTACTGGACTAGCGGTAATAACGGCGAGCAGTACTTC
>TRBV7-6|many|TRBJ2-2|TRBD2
CASSPLTGGNTGELFF
TGTGCCAGCAGCCCCCTAACGGGAGGGAACACCGGGGAGCTGTTTTTT
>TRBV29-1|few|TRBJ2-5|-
CSVEVGGQRETQYF
TGCAGCGTTGAAGTAGGAGGCCAGCGAGAGACCCAGTACTTC
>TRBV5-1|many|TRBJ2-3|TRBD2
CASSLTSGRAGESQYF
TGCGCCAGCAGCTTGACTAGCGGGAGGGCCGGGGAGTCGCAGTATTTT
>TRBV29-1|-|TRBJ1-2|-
CSVERSIEANYGYTF
TGCAGCGTTGAACGCTCGATAGAGGCTAACTATGGCTACACCTTC
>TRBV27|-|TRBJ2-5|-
CASKEHGAETQYF
TGTGCCAGCAAGGAGCACGGAGCGGAGACCCAGTACTTC
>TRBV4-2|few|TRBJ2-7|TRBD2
CASSQAGGWSTSGTFEQYF
TGTGCCAGCAGCCAGGCTGGGGGTTGGTCGACTAGCGGGACTTTCGAGCAGTACTTC
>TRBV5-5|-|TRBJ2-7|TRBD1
CASSLDRGTGEQYF
TGTGCCAGCAGCTTGGACAGGGGAACGGGCGAGCAGTACTTC
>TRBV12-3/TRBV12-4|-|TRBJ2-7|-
CASGLSGSSLEQYF
TGTGCCAGCGGCTTGAGCGGGTCGTCATTGGAGCAGTACTTC
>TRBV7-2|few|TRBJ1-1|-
CASSSSFYTEAFF
TGTGCCAGCAGCTCTTCCTTCTACACTGAAGCTTTCTTT